This TCR beta chain comes out of a study of blood T cell repertoires in COVID-19. For the study at large: The United States, Italy and Spain supplied acute and convalescent COVID-19 samples. Nucleic acid was either cDNA or gDNA, and it came from T cells, B-cell-depleted T cells, or PBMCs.

The repertoire was sequenced with immunoSEQ multiplex PCR; TCRdb's copy has only in-frame clones and lacks some. Here the sample spans 200,000 to 300,000 clones, 86% being singletons. The V gene lost 6 bases and the J gene lost 8 bases, with 22 bases spanning the gap. CDR3 length: 16 residues. Germline CDR1 is MNHNY and CDR2 is SVGAGI (reference sequence). This clone was found once. The sequence was obtained from a man in his thirties or forties with active or convalescent COVID-19. The rearrangement uses TRBV6-6 and TRBJ1-4; TRBD1 might be the D (5 bases). Sequencing used peripheral blood. Here the CDR3 reads CASSYYLGGGTEKLFF. The CDR3 region has the DNA TGTGCCAGCAGCTATTACTTAGGCGGGGGAACCGAAAAACTGTTTTTT.